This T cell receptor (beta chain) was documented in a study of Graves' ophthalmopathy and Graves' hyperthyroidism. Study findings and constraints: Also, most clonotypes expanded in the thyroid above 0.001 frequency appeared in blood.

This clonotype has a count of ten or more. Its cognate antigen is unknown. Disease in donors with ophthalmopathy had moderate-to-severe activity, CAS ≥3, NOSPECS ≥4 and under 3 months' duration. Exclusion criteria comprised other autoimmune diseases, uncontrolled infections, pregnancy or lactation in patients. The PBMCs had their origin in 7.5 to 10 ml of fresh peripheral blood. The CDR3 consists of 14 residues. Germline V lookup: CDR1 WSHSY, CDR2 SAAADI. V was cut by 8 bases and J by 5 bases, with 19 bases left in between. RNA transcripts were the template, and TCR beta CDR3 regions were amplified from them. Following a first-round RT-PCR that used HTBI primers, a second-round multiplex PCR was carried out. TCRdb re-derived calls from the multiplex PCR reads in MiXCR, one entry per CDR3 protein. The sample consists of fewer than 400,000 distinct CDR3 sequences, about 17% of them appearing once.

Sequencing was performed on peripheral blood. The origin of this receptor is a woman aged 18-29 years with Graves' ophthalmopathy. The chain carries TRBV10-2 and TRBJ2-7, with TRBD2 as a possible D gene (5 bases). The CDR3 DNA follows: TGCGCCAGCCGAAAAACTAGTGGCAGCGACGAGCAGTACTTC. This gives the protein CASRKTSGSDEQYF.